What follows describes a single T cell receptor (beta chain). Antigen: not known. The data originate from a study of cytomegalovirus exposure and HLA in healthy donors. Study-level information: The same platform as the 666 first-cohort repertoires was used for the 110 or so validation repertoires, a later analysis reported.

This CDR3 comprises 17 residues. Germline CDR1 reads LNHDA; CDR2 reads SQIVND (reference sequence). The trim removed 3 bases at V and 7 bases at J, leaving 11 bases unmatched. General study findings and limits: Through in vitro validation, three CMV-associated chains were shown to be specific for CMV antigens. It was reported that the classifier diagnosed cytomegalovirus status with high specificity and sensitivity in both the original and validation cohorts. In the roughly 130 validation repertoires, a later analysis found that first-cohort TCR clusters tended to co-occur.

Sequenced by immunoSEQ multiplex PCR; TCRdb stores in-frame clones only, minus some. The top ten hold around 1.2% of the sample, which has about 240,000 clones, around 87% seen once. The sequenced material came from PBMCs. This receptor was obtained from a woman aged 25 to 45 in good health and CMV-seropositive. The chain joins TRBV19 to TRBJ2-3, with 12 bases fitting TRBD2. In DNA, the CDR3 is TGTGCCAGTAGTATTGAAGAAACCTGGACTAGCGGGAATACGCAGTATTTT. It yields the protein CASSIEETWTSGNTQYF.